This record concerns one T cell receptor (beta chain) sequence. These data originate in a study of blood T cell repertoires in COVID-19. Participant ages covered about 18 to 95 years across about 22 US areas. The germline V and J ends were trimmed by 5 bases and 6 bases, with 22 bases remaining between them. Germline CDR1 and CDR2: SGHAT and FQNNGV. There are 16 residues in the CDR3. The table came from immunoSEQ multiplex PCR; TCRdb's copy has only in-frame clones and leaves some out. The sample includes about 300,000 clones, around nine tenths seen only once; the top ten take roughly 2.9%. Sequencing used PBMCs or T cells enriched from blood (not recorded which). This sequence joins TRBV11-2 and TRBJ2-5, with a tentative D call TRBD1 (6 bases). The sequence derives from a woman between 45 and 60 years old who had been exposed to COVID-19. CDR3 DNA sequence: TGTGCCAGCAGCCCACCCGCCCCCGCAGGGACAAAGACCCAGTACTTC. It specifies CASSPPAPAGTKTQYF. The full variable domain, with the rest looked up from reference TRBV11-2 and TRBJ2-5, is EAGVAQSPRYKIIEKRQSVAFWCNPISGHATLYWYQQILGQGPKLLIQFQNNGVVDDSQLPKDRFSAERLKGVDSTLKIQPAKLEDSAVYLCASSPPAPAGTKTQYFGPGTRLLVL.